The subject of this entry is one T cell receptor beta chain. Antigen unknown. Clones were sequenced by immunoSEQ multiplex PCR, and TCRdb holds only the in-frame ones, with some missing. The profile shows roughly 420,000 clones, roughly nine tenths of them singletons. The CDR3 is 14 amino acids. V shed 6 bases and J shed 1 base, with 9 bases lying between them. Germline assignment: CDR1 LNHNV and CDR2 YYDKDF (reference sequence). Treatment noted: roughly 19 received Ad26.COV2.S at low or high dose, single or two shots; about five received placebo; per-sample allocation not given. Sampling happened 63 days after the first vaccine or placebo injection. An Ad26 vector that expressed Wuhan-strain SARS-CoV-2 spike constituted the vaccine. These data belong to a study of Ad26.COV2.S vaccination and SARS-CoV-2 variants. Study summary: Once or twice, 56 days apart, Ad26.COV2.S was delivered intramuscularly.

Regarding the study as a whole: Reportedly, spike-specific CD8+ and CD4+ T cell responses achieved substantial breadth once vaccination had taken place.

The sequence was obtained from a person aged 18-65 years who received the Ad26.COV2.S COVID-19 vaccine or a placebo. Sequences were derived from peripheral blood, sampled in a trial of Ad26.COV2.S vaccine versus placebo. V and J are TRBV15 and TRBJ2-2; D is possibly TRBD1 (5 bases). DNA of the CDR3: TGTGCCACCAGGCAGGGTAGGAACACCGGGGAGCTGTTTTTT. Translation: CATRQGRNTGELFF.